This T cell receptor (beta chain) emerged from a study of CD8+ T cells in alopecia areata. Study-wide results and caveats: With patients, TCR sharing proved less clear than in mice, a difference possibly related to HLA.

Between the trimmed V and J ends, which lost 2 bases and 1 base, there was a span of 8 bases. CDR1 is MNHEY, CDR2 SMNVEV, per germline (reference sequence). The CDR3 has 14 residues. Both CD4+ and CD8+ T cells were separated by sorting PBMCs. The sample holds a few counts of this clone. Its antigen is unknown. In each case, RNA was isolated and then reverse transcribed into cDNA as the sequencing template. Produced via immunoSEQ multiplex PCR; TCRdb's table is partial and in-frame only. The table records roughly 120,000 clones, around 64% of them present only once. The sequence was obtained from a human donor in good health. The source material was CD4+ T cells sorted from blood. The V and J genes are TRBV27 and TRBJ1-1; D call uncertain. CDR3 nucleotides: TGTGCCAGCAGTTTAGGACGGCCGAACACTGAAGCTTTCTTT. It codes for CASSLGRPNTEAFF.